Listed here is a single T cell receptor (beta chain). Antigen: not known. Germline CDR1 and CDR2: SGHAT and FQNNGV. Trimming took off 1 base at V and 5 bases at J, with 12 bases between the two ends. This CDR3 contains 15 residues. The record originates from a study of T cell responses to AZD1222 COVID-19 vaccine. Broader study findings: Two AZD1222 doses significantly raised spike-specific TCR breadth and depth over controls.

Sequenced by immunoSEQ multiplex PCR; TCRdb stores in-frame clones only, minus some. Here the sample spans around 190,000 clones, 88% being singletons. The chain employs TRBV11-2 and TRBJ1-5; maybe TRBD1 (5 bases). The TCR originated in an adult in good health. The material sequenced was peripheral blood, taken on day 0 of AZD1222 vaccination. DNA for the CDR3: TGTGCCAGCAGCTTAGGACGGGGGACCTATCAGCCCCAGCATTTT. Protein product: CASSLGRGTYQPQHF.